This TCR beta chain is drawn from a study of CD8+ T cells in alopecia areata. This clone was detected only a few times. The treatment: oral pan-JAK inhibitor, 5-10 mg twice daily. Reverse transcription of extracted RNA yielded cDNA, which provided the sequencing template. Method: immunoSEQ multiplex PCR; TCRdb's copy keeps in-frame clones and lacks some. The top ten clones hold approximately 3.5% of a sample with more than 150,000 clones, 60% to 70% of them seen once. The receptor comes from a human donor with alopecia areata. The specimen was CD4+ T cells sorted from blood, collected at week 4, from a patient treated with tofacitinib.

CDR3: CATGGIVGGTEAFF. The CDR3 DNA reads as TGTGCCACGGGAGGGATAGTGGGGGGCACTGAAGCTTTCTTT. The chain combines TRBV10-3 with TRBJ1-1; possible D gene TRBD1, 5 bases. V lost 10 bases to trimming and J lost 4 bases, with 19 bases between them. Germline V gives CDR1 ENHRY, CDR2 SYGVKD. The CDR3 is 14 residues long.